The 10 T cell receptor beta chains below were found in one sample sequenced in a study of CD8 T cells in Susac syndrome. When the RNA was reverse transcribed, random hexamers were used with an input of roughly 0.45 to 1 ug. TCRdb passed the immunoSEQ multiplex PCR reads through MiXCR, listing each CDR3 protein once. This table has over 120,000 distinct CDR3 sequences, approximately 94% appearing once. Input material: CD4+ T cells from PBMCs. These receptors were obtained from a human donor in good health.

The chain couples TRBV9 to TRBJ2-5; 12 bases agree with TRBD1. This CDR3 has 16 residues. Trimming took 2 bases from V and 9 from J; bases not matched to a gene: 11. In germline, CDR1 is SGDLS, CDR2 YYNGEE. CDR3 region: CASSVLAGQGAAAQYF. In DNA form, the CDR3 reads TGTGCCAGCAGCGTCTTAGCGGGACAGGGGGCAGCGGCCCAGTACTTC.

The CDR3 nucleotides are TGTGCCAGCAGTTTATTCGGACTAGCGGGAGCCGGGGACAATGAGCAGTTCTTC. Amino acid sequence: CASSLFGLAGAGDNEQFF. This chain uses TRBV28 with TRBJ2-1; the match to TRBD2 covers 13 bases. This CDR3 is 18 amino acids long. The germline CDR1 and CDR2 sequences are MDHEN and SYDVKM. V shed 1 base and J 5 bases; nucleotides not matched to a gene: 8.

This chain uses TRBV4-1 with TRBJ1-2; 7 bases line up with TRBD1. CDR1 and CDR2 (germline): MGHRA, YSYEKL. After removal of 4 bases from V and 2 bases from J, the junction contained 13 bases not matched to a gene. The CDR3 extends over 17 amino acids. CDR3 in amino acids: CASSPPDRVTLNYGYTF. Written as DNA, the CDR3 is TGCGCCAGCAGCCCTCCCGACAGGGTCACCTTAAACTATGGCTACACCTTC.

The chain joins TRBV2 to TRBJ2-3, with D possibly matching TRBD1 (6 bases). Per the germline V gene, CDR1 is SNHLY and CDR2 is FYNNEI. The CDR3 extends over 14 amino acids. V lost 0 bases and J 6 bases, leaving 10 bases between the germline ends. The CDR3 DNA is TGTGCCAGCAGTGAAGCGCTTCAGGGGGATACGCAGTATTTT. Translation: CASSEALQGDTQYF.

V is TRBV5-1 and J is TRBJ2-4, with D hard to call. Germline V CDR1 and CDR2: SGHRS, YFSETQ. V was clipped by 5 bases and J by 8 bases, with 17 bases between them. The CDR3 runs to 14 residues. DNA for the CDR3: TGCGCCAGCAGTTCCGAGACCTTGCAGGACATTCAGTACTTC. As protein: CASSSETLQDIQYF.

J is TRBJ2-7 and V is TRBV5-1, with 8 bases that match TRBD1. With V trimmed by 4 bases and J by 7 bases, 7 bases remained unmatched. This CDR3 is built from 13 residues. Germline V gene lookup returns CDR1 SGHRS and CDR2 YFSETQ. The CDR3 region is CASSGGQGKEQYF. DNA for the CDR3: TGCGCCAGCAGCGGCGGACAGGGTAAGGAGCAGTACTTC.

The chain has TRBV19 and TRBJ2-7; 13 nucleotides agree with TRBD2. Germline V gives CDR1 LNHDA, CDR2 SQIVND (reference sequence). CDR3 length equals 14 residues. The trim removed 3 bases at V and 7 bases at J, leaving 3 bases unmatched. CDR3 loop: CASSIGGLAGEQYF. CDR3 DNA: TGTGCCAGTAGTATCGGGGGACTAGCGGGGGAGCAGTACTTC.

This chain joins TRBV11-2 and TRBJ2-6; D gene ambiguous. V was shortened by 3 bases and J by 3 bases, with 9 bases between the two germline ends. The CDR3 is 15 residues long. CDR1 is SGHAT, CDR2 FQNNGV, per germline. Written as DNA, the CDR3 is TGTGCCAGCAGCTTTTCGGTCTTTGGGGCCAACGTCCTGACTTTC. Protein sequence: CASSFSVFGANVLTF.

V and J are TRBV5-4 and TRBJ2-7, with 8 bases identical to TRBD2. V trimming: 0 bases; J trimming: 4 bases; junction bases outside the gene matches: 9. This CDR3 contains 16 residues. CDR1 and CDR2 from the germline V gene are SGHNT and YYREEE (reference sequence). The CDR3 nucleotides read TGTGCCAGCAGCTTGGGGGCCAGAGCGGGAGATTACGAGCAGTACTTC. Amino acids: CASSLGARAGDYEQYF. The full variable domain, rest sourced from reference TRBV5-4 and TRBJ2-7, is ETGVTQSPTHLIKTRGQQVTLRCSSQSGHNTVSWYQQALGQGPQFIFQYYREEENGRGNFPPRFSGLQFPNYSSELNVNALELDDSALYLCASSLGARAGDYEQYFGPGTRLTVT.

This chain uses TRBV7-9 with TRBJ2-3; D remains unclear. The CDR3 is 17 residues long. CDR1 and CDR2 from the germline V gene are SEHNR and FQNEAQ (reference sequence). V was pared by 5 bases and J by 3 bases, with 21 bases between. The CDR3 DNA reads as TGTGCCAGCAGCCCTACCGGACGGTCGGTGGAGACAGATACGCAGTATTTT. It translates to CASSPTGRSVETDTQYF.